The clone carrying this TCR beta chain was counted between two and nine times. Its antigen is unidentified. The record originates from a study of glioma-infiltrating T cells. Looking at the study overall: Blood libraries targeted roughly 4- to 10-fold coverage of 900,000 to 1,000,000 T cells.

Germline loops: CDR1 KGHDR, CDR2 SFDVKD. The CDR3 is 16 residues long. Trimming removed 7 bases from V and 4 bases from J, with 20 bases in between. Broader study findings: Signature shared blood CDR3 motifs were enriched in low-divergence and depleted in high-divergence patients. CDR3 overlap between tissue and blood was very small. Non-neoplastic patients had below-expected tissue-blood divergence, while all gliomas exceeded expectation.

Amplification of TCR alpha and beta CDR3 regions from RNA used iRepertoire nested multiplex PCR. Each CDR3 protein gets one entry after TCRdb re-called the multiplex PCR reads with MiXCR. In the table there are about 400,000 distinct CDR3 sequences, less than 50% of which are singletons. Sequencing input: glioma tissue, nonneoplastic brain tissue, or PBMCs (not recorded which). The sequence was collected from a human donor with low-grade glioma or glioblastoma, undergoing nonglioma brain surgery, or in good health (not recorded which). V usage is TRBV24-1 and J usage is TRBJ2-3; TRBD2 might be the D (5 bases). CDR3 sequence: CATSLTPSGFADTQYF. The CDR3 DNA reads TGTGCCACCAGCCTGACACCCTCGGGATTTGCAGATACGCAGTATTTT.